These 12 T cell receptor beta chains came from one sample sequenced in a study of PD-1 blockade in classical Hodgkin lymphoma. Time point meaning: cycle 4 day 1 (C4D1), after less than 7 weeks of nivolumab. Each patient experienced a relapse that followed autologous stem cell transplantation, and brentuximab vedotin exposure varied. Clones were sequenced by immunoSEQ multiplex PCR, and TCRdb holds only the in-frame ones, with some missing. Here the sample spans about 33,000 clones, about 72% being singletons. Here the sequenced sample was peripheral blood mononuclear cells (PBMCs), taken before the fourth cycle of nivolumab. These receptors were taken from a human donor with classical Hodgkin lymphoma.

The CDR3 spells CAWSTGTGNNQPQHF. The CDR3 DNA follows: TGTGCCTGGAGCACCGGGACAGGGAACAATCAGCCCCAGCATTTT. The chain recombines TRBV30 with TRBJ1-5; TRBD1 matches at 9 bases. CDR1 is GTSNPN and CDR2 is SVGIG in the germline V gene (reference sequence). Trimming took 3 bases from V and 3 from J; bases not matched to a gene: 6. CDR3 length: 15 amino acids.

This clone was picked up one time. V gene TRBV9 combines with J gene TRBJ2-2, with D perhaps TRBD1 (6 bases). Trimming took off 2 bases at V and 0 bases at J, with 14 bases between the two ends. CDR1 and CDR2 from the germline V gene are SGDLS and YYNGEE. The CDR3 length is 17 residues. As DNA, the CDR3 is TGTGCCAGCAGCGTTCATTCAGGGGCCGCGAACACCGGGGAGCTGTTTTTT. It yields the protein CASSVHSGAANTGELFF. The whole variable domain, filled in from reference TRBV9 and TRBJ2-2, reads DSGVTQTPKHLITATGQRVTLRCSPRSGDLSVYWYQQSLDQGLQFLIQYYNGEERAKGNILERFSAQQFPDLHSELNLSSLELGDSALYFCASSVHSGAANTGELFFGEGSRLTVL.

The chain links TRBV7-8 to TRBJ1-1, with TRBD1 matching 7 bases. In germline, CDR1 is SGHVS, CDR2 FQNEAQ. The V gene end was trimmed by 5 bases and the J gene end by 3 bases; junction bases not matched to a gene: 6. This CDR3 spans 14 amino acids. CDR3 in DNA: TGTGCCAGCAGCGCGCGGGACAGAGACACTGAAGCTTTCTTT. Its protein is CASSARDRDTEAFF.

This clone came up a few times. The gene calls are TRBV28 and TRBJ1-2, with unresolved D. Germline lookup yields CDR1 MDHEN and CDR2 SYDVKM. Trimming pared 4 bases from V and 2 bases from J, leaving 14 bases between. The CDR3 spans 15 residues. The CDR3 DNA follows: TGTGCCAGCAGTTCCGTAAACACTAACAACTATGGCTACACCTTC. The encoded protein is CASSSVNTNNYGYTF.

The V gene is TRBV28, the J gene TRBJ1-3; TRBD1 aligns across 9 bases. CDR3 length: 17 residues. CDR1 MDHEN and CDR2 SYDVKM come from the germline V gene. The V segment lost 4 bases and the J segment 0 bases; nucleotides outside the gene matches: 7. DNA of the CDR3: TGTGCCAGCAGTTCGGTAGGGACAGGGCCCTCTGGAAACACCATATATTTT. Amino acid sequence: CASSSVGTGPSGNTIYF.

The CDR3, as DNA: TGTGCCAGTACCGCCGGACGGGCCGGCACTGAAGCTTTCTTT. This sequence encodes CASTAGRAGTEAFF. The genes are TRBV19 and TRBJ1-1; D remains ambiguous. The length of the CDR3 is 14 residues. The germline gives CDR1 LNHDA, CDR2 SQIVND (reference sequence). Trimming cost V 7 bases and J 4 bases, with 16 bases left between them.

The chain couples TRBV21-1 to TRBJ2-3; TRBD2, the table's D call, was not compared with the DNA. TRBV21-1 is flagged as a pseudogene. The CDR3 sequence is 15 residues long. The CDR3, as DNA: TGTGCCACCCGATCTAGCGCCAGGAGGACAGATACGCAGTATTTT. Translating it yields CATRSSARRTDTQYF.

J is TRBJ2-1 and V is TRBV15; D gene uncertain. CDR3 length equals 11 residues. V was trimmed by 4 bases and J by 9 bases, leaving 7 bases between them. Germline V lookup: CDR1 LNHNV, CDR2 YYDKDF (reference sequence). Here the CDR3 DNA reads TGTGCCACCAGCAAGCAATTTGAGCAGTTCTTC. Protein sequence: CATSKQFEQFF.

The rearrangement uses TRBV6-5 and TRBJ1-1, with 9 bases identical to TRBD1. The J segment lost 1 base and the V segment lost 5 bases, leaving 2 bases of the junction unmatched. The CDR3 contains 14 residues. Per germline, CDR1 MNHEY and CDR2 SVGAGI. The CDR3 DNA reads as TGTGCCAGCAGTCGGACAGGGGAGAACACTGAAGCTTTCTTT. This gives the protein CASSRTGENTEAFF.

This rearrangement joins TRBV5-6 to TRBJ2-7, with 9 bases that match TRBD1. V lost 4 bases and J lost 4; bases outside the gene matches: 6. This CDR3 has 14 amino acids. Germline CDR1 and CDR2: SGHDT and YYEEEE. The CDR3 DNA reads TGTGCCAGCAGCCCCGGACAGGGGCTATACGAGCAGTACTTC. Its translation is CASSPGQGLYEQYF.

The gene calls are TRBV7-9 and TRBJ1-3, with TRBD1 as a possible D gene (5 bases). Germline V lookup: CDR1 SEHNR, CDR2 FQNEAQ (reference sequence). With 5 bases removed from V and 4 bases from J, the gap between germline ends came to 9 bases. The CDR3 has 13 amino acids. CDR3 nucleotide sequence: TGTGCCAGCAGCCTAGGGGCCGGAAACACCATATATTTT. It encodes CASSLGAGNTIYF.

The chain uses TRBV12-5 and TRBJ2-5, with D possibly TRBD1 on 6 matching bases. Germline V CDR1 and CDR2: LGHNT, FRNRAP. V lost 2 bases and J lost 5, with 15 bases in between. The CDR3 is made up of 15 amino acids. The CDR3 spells CASGLWTDPSETQYF. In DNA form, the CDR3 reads TGTGCTAGTGGTTTGTGGACAGATCCATCGGAGACCCAGTACTTC.